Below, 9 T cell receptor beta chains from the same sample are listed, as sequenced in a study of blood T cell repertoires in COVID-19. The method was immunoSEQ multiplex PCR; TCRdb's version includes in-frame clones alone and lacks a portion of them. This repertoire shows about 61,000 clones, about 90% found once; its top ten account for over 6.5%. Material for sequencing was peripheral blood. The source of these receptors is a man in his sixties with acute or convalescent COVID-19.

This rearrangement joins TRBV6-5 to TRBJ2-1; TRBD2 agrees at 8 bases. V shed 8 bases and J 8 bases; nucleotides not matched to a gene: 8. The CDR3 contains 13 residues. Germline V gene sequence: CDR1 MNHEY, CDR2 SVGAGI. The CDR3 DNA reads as TGTGCCAGCTCGGCGGGGGGACTCGATGAGCAGTTCTTC. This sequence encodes CASSAGGLDEQFF.

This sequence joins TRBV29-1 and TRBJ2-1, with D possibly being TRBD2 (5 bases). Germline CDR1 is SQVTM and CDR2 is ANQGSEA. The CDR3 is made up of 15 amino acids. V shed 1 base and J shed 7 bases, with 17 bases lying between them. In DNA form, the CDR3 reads TGCAGCGTTGAAGGCGGTCTAGCAGGAAGGAATGAGCAGTTCTTC. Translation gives CSVEGGLAGRNEQFF.

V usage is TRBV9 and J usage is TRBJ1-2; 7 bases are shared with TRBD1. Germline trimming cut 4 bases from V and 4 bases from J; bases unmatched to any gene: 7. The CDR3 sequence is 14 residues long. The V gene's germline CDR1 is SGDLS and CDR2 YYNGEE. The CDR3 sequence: CASSPQGGPYGYTF. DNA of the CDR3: TGTGCCAGCAGCCCCCAGGGGGGACCCTATGGCTACACCTTC.

CDR3 in amino acids: CASSVGTGGFEKLFF. As DNA, the CDR3 is TGTGCCAGCAGCGTAGGGACAGGGGGCTTTGAAAAACTGTTTTTT. V usage is TRBV9 and J usage is TRBJ1-4; 11 nucleotides match TRBD1. There are 15 residues in the CDR3. The V gene's germline CDR1 is SGDLS and CDR2 YYNGEE. The V segment lost 0 bases and the J segment 7 bases; nucleotides outside the gene matches: 2.

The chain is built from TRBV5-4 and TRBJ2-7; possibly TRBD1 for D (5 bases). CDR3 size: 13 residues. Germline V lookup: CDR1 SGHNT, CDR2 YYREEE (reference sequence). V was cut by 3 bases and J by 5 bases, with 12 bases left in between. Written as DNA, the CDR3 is TGTGCCAGCAGCTCGATAGGGGCGGACGAGCAGTACTTC. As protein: CASSSIGADEQYF.

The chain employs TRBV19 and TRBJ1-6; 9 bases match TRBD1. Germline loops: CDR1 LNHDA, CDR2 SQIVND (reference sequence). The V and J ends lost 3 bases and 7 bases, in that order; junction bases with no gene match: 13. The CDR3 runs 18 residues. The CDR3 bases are TGTGCCAGTAGTATGGTGGCGACAGGGGGGACGCTGAATTCACCCCTCCACTTT. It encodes CASSMVATGGTLNSPLHF. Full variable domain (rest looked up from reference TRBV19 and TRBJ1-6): DGGITQSPKYLFRKEGQNVTLSCEQNLNHDAMYWYRQDPGQGLRLIYYSQIVNDFQKGDIAEGYSVSREKKESFPLTVTSAQKNPTAFYLCASSMVATGGTLNSPLHFGNGTRLTVT.

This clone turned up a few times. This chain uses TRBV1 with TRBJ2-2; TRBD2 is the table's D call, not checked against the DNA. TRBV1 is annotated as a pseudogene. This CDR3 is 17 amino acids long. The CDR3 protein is CTSSQDPSGGYTGELFF. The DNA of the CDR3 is TGCACCAGCAGCCAAGACCCTAGCGGGGGGTACACCGGGGAGCTGTTTTTT.

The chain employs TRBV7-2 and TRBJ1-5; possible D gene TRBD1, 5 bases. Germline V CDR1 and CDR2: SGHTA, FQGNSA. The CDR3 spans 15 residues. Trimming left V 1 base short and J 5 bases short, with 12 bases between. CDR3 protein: CASSLVAWGDQPQHF. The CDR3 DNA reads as TGTGCCAGCAGCTTAGTTGCTTGGGGGGATCAGCCCCAGCATTTT.

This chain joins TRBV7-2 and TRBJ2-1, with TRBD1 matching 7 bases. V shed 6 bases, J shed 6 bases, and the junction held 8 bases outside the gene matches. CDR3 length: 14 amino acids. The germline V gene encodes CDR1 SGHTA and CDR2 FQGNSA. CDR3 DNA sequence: TGTGCCAGCAGTCGACAGGGTAGTGGCAATGAGCAGTTCTTC. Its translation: CASSRQGSGNEQFF.